This TCR beta chain appears in the sequencing data of a study of response to subunit inactivated influenza vaccine. Germline CDR1 reads SGHTS; CDR2 reads YDEGEE. The CDR3 covers 16 residues. V was clipped by 3 bases and J by 6 bases; unmatched bases: 8. Each CDR3 protein is one row after TCRdb ran MiXCR on the RT-PCR reads. This sample has roughly 790,000 distinct CDR3 sequences, with over 20% found just once. The chain links TRBV5-8 to TRBJ2-2; 10 nucleotides line up with TRBD1. This material consisted of PBMCs from blood, taken roughly 5 days after vaccination. This TCR was recovered from a man over 45 who received an inactivated influenza vaccine. CDR3: CASSYGTGDLPGELFF. The CDR3, as DNA: TGTGCCAGCAGCTACGGGACAGGGGATTTGCCCGGGGAGCTGTTTTTT.